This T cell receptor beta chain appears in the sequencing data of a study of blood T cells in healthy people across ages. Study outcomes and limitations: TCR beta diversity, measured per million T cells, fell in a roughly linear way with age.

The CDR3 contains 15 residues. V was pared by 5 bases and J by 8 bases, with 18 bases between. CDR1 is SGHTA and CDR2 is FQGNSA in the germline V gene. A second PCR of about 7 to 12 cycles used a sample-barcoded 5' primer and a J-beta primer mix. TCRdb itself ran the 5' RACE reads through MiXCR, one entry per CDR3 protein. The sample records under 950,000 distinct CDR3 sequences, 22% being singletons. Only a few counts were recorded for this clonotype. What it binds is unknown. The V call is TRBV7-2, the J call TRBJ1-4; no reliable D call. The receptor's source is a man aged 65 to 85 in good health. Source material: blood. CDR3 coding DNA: TGTGCCAGCAGCCCCAGCGCCGGGGATAGGGAAAAACTGTTTTTT. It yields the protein CASSPSAGDREKLFF.